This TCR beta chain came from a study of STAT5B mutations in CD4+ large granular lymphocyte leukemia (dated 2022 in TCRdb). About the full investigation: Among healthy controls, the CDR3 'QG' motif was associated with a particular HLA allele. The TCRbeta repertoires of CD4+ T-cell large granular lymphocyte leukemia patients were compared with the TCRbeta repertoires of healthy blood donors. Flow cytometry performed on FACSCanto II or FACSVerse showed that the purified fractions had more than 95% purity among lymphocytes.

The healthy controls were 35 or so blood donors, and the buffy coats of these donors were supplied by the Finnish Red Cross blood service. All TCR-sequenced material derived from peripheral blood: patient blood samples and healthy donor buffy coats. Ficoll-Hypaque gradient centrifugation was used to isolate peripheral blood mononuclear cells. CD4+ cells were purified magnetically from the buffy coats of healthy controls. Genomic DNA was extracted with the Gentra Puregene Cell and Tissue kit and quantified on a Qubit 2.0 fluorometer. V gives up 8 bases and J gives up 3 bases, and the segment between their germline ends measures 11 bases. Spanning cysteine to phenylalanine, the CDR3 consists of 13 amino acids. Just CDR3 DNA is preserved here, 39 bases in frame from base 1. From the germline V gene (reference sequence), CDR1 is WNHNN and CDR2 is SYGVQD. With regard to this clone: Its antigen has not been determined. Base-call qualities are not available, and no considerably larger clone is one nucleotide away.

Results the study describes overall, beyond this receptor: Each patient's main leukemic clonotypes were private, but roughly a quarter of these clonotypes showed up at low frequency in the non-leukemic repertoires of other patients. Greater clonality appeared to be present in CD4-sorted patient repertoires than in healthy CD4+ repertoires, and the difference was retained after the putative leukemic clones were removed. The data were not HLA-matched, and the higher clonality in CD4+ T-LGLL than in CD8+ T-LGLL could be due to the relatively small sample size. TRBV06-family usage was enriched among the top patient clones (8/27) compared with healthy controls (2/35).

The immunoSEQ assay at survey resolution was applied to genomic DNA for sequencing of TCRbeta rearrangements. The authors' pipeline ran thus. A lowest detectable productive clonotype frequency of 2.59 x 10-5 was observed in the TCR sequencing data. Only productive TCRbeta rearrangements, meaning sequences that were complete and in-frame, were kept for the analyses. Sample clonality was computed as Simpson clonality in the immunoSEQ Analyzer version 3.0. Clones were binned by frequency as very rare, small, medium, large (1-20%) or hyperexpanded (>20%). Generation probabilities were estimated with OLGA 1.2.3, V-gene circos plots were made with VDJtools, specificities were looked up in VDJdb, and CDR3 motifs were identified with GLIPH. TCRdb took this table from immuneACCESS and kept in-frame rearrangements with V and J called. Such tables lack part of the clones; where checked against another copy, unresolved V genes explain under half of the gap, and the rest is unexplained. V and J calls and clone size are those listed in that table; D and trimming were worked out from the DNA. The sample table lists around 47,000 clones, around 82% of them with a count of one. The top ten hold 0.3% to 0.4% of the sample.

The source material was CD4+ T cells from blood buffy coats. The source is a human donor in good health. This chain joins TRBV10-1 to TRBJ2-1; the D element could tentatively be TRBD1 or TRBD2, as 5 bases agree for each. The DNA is TGCGCCAGCGGGGGTAGCAGCTACAATGAGCAGTTCTTC. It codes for CASGGSSYNEQFF.